This T cell receptor (beta chain) was captured by sequencing in a study of blood T cell repertoires in COVID-19 (TCRdb year 2020). About the study as a whole: The collaborator samples originated in the United States, Italy and Spain and spanned the acute and convalescent phases of COVID-19. The material from the prospective study consisted of cDNA or gDNA derived from T cells, B-cell-depleted T cells, or PBMCs. Subjects who had been exposed to COVID-19, were actively infected with it, or had recovered from it provided the deeply sampled blood TCRbeta repertoires that made up the dataset. The repertoires were made available in a free public database intended to serve as a resource for research on the immune response to SARS-CoV-2. The samples were drawn from two sources: the first 160 participants of the ongoing ImmuneRACE study, and 950 to 1,500 subjects contributed by 6 global collaborators. Nearly every sample came with metadata listing a de-identified subject ID, COVID-19 status, age in years and sex. Where available, HLA class I and class II types were obtained from metadata supplied by the sample provider rather than from assay-based typing.

Whole blood was collected in K2EDTA tubes by collaborating institutions according to the institutions' own protocols. For TCRbeta analysis, collaborators shipped samples in one of three forms: frozen whole blood, isolated PBMCs, or DNA extracted from either of those sample types. Study-wide findings and limitations: Clinical and demographic metadata were provided uncurated, with the amount varying by source and participant.

TCRbeta CDR3 regions were amplified from genomic DNA using the immunoSEQ Assay, a bias-controlled multiplex PCR. The study's processing was this. Nucleated cell counts per sample were estimated from amplification of reference gene primers within the assay. Sequence reads were collapsed and filtered to measure the absolute abundance of every unique TCRbeta CDR3 rearrangement. For each sample, productive Simpson clonality was calculated as the square root of Simpson's diversity index across productive rearrangements. TCRdb re-hosts the immuneACCESS table, in-frame sequences only. Its copies lack some clones; in the studies checked, an unresolved V gene accounts for under half of them, and the cause for the rest is not known. Clone size and the V and J calls come from that table; the DNA yielded D and trimming. This sample has roughly 100,000 clones in its table, and roughly 71% of those were observed once. Jointly, the top ten make up approximately 6.3% of the sample.

A note on this clone: Its recognized antigen is unknown. The sample holds no much larger clone one base away, and base qualities are not on file.

The source material was peripheral blood. This TCR was recovered from a man aged 80 or over with acute or convalescent COVID-19.

The nucleotide sequence reads TGTGCCAGCAGCCCGACAGGGGATCGCGGCTACACCTTC. Translation gives CASSPTGDRGYTF. The chain is made from TRBV5-5 and TRBJ1-2; 8 bases in the middle match TRBD1. The CDR3 has 13 amino acids, counting the end cysteine and phenylalanine. The read is trimmed to its CDR3 DNA, 39 bases read in frame from base 1. V is pruned by 4 bases and J by 8 bases, leaving 7 bases of the junction without a gene match. As encoded in the germline V gene (reference sequence), CDR1 is SGHKS while CDR2 is YYEKEE.